Sequencing of this TCR beta chain was carried out in a study of CD8+ T cells in alopecia areata. For the study at large: Treatment ran 6 to 18 months, with 6 months of follow-up afterward.

Sorting of PBMCs yielded the CD4+ and CD8+ T cells. Sequencing relied on a cDNA template that was reverse transcribed from extracted RNA. This table comes from immunoSEQ multiplex PCR, and its TCRdb copy is limited to in-frame clones, with some not included. Seen here are hundreds of thousands of clones, roughly 69% observed once, and the top ten hold around 1.2%. With 2 bases clipped from V and 1 base from J, the junction kept 3 bases outside the gene matches. The germline V gene encodes CDR1 SGDLS and CDR2 YYNGEE. This CDR3 region has 16 residues. The source was CD4+ T cells sorted from blood, collected at week 0. The receptor was derived from a human donor with alopecia areata. This sequence joins TRBV9 and TRBJ2-2; 9 bases agree with TRBD1. The DNA for the CDR3 is TGTGCCAGCAGCGTCGGACAGGGGAGGAACACCGGGGAGCTGTTTTTT. As protein: CASSVGQGRNTGELFF. Full variable domain (remainder filled in from reference TRBV9 and TRBJ2-2): DSGVTQTPKHLITATGQRVTLRCSPRSGDLSVYWYQQSLDQGLQFLIQYYNGEERAKGNILERFSAQQFPDLHSELNLSSLELGDSALYFCASSVGQGRNTGELFFGEGSRLTVL.